The 12 T cell receptor beta chains listed next were all sequenced from one sample in a study of T cells in localized non-small cell lung cancer. Produced via immunoSEQ multiplex PCR; TCRdb's table is partial and in-frame only. The table lists 30,000 or so clones, approximately 85% of them singletons, with around 4.2% in the top ten. This specimen was peripheral blood mononuclear cells, taken before any cancer treatment. The source is a woman aged 40-69 years with stage III lung adenocarcinoma.

V usage is TRBV14 and J usage is TRBJ1-2, with 7 bases that match TRBD1. The CDR3 length is 13 residues. Germline CDR1 is SGHDN and CDR2 is FVKESK. V dropped 1 base and J dropped 8; count of bases not matched to a gene: 4. The CDR3 loop is CASSQGTGGGYTF. Here the CDR3 DNA reads TGTGCCAGCAGCCAAGGGACAGGAGGAGGCTACACCTTC.

This clone was picked up one time. J is TRBJ1-5 and V is TRBV6-6, with D perhaps matching TRBD1 (5 bases). Per germline, CDR1 MNHNY and CDR2 SVGAGI (reference sequence). The CDR3 is made up of 14 amino acids. The V end was cut by 7 bases, the J end by 5 bases, with 15 bases between. CDR3 DNA sequence: TGTGCCAGCACCGGGACTGCTAACGATCAGCCCCAGCATTTT. Translation gives CASTGTANDQPQHF.

The chain has TRBV27 and TRBJ2-5; 7 positions agree with TRBD1. Germline lookup yields CDR1 MNHEY and CDR2 SMNVEV (reference sequence). This CDR3 region has 15 residues. V shed 3 bases, J shed 5 bases, and the junction held 9 bases outside the gene matches. The CDR3 DNA reads as TGTGCCAGCAGTTTGATCTGGGACAGTGGGGAGACCCAGTACTTC. Translating gives CASSLIWDSGETQYF.

In this sample, this clone turned up a few times. V usage is TRBV5-1 and J usage is TRBJ1-2; a possible D gene is TRBD1 (5 bases). The length of the CDR3 is 13 residues. Per the germline V gene, CDR1 is SGHRS and CDR2 is YFSETQ. Between the trimmed V and J ends, which lost 3 bases and 4 bases, there was a span of 10 bases. CDR3 protein: CASSYGASYGYTF. As DNA, the CDR3 is TGCGCCAGCAGCTACGGGGCCTCCTATGGCTACACCTTC.

J is TRBJ1-1 and V is TRBV6-4; the D is unclear. Per germline, CDR1 MRHNA and CDR2 SNTAGT. The V end was cut by 8 bases, the J end by 2 bases, with 15 bases between. This CDR3 region has 14 residues. Here the CDR3 DNA reads TGTGCCAGCTCAAGGGAGGTCTTCAACACTGAAGCTTTCTTT. Its translation: CASSREVFNTEAFF.

The V gene is TRBV10-1, the J gene TRBJ2-1; 8 nucleotides agree with TRBD2. Germline CDR1 WNHNN, CDR2 SYGVQD (reference sequence). V lost 3 bases, J lost 0 bases, and 1 base stayed unmatched. This CDR3 region has 15 residues. In DNA, the CDR3 is TGCGCCAGCAGTGAAAGCGGGAGCTCCTACAATGAGCAGTTCTTC. Protein product: CASSESGSSYNEQFF.

In DNA form, the CDR3 reads TGTGCCAGCAGCGTAGTGGGCAGGGCGGGTGAGCAGTACTTC. This gives the protein CASSVVGRAGEQYF. The rearrangement uses TRBV9 and TRBJ2-7, with D perhaps assigned TRBD1 or TRBD2 (5 bases each). The V end was cut by 0 bases, the J end by 7 bases, with 14 bases between. The CDR3 contains 14 residues. Germline V gene data show CDR1 as SGDLS and CDR2 as YYNGEE.

This chain links TRBV12-5 with TRBJ1-3; the D is unclear. CDR1 LGHNT and CDR2 FRNRAP come from the germline V gene. Trimming left V 0 bases short and J 0 bases short, with 15 bases between. CDR3 length: 18 residues. In DNA form, the CDR3 reads TGTGCTAGTGGTTTGGTAATGGACGGCTTCGGCTCTGGAAACACCATATATTTT. This gives the protein CASGLVMDGFGSGNTIYF.

The rearrangement joins TRBV5-6 to TRBJ2-6; 10 bases match TRBD1. The CDR3 consists of 16 residues. From germline, CDR1 is SGHDT and CDR2 YYEEEE. J gave up 3 bases and V 2 bases, and 2 bases lay outside the gene matches. As DNA, the CDR3 is TGTGCCAGCAGCTTAGACAGGGGGCATGGGGCCAACGTCCTGACTTTC. It encodes CASSLDRGHGANVLTF.

This chain connects TRBV19 to TRBJ2-3; tentatively, D is TRBD2 (5 bases). The germline V and J ends were trimmed by 5 bases and 4 bases, with 19 bases remaining between them. The CDR3 covers 16 residues. The germline gives CDR1 LNHDA, CDR2 SQIVND (reference sequence). The CDR3 protein is CASSPLLSGSPDTQYF. CDR3 bases: TGTGCCAGTAGTCCCCTCCTGAGCGGTAGCCCAGATACGCAGTATTTT.

J is TRBJ1-5 and V is TRBV30, with a possible D match to TRBD1 (5 bases). Trimming left V 5 bases short and J 5 bases short, with 13 bases between. The CDR3 extends over 13 amino acids. Germline CDR1 and CDR2: GTSNPN and SVGIG (reference sequence). CDR3 loop: CAWGRDSYQPQHF. The CDR3 nucleotides are TGTGCCTGGGGACGGGACTCCTATCAGCCCCAGCATTTT.

This chain links TRBV4-3 with TRBJ1-1; 8 nucleotides align to TRBD1. V trimming: 4 bases; J trimming: 8 bases; junction bases outside the gene matches: 3. The CDR3 sequence is 12 residues long. The germline V gene encodes CDR1 LGHNA and CDR2 YSLEER. CDR3 residues: CASSLRGREAFF. For the CDR3, the DNA is TGCGCCAGCAGCCTCAGGGGGCGCGAAGCTTTCTTT.